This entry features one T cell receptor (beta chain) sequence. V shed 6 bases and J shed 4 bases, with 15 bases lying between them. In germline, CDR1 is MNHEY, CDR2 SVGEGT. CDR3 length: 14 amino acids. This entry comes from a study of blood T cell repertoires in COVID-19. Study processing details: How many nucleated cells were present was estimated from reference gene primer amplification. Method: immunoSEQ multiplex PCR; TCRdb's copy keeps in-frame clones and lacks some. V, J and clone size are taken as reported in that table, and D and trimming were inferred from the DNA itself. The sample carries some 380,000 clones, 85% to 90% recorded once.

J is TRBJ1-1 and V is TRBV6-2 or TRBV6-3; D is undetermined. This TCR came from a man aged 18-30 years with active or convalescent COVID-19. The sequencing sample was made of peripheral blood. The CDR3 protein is CASSALGGSTEAFF. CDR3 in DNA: TGTGCCAGCAGCGCCCTAGGCGGTAGCACTGAAGCTTTCTTT.